This entry lists 20 T cell receptor beta chains sequenced from one sample in a study of blood T cell repertoires in COVID-19. Some clones are missing from TCRdb's copy, which holds only in-frame ones; the method was immunoSEQ multiplex PCR. This sample yields under 250,000 clones, of which 83% are seen a single time; 4.8% belongs to the top ten. Specimen: PBMCs or T cells enriched from blood (not recorded which). The receptor source for this set is a woman aged 45-60 years who had been exposed to COVID-19.

V and J are TRBV5-4 and TRBJ1-2; tentatively, D is TRBD1 (5 bases). This CDR3 comprises 14 residues. Germline V gives CDR1 SGHNT, CDR2 YYREEE (reference sequence). The V gene lost 4 bases and the J gene lost 8 bases, with 18 bases spanning the gap. CDR3 amino acids: CASSPRAQAEGYTF. CDR3 bases: TGTGCCAGCAGCCCCCGGGCACAGGCAGAAGGCTACACCTTC.

This rearrangement joins TRBV19 to TRBJ2-1; TRBD2 might be the D (6 bases). The CDR3 runs to 16 residues. Trimming removed 5 bases at V and 8 bases at J, with 22 bases between. The V gene's germline CDR1 is LNHDA and CDR2 SQIVND (reference sequence). This CDR3 is CASSPPSGRWRDEQFF. The CDR3, as DNA: TGTGCCAGTAGTCCCCCGTCGGGGAGGTGGAGGGATGAGCAGTTCTTC.

The V gene is TRBV24-1, the J gene TRBJ1-5; D call uncertain. V was clipped by 1 base and J by 0 bases, with 3 bases between them. Germline assignment: CDR1 KGHDR and CDR2 SFDVKD. The CDR3 covers 14 residues. The CDR3 protein is CATSDFSSNQPQHF. DNA of the CDR3: TGTGCCACCAGTGATTTCTCTAGCAATCAGCCCCAGCATTTT.

This chain links TRBV6-2 or TRBV6-3 with TRBJ2-7, with unresolved D. Trimming took off 5 bases at V and 2 bases at J, with 10 bases between the two ends. CDR1 is MNHEY, CDR2 SVGEGT, per germline. This CDR3 is built from 13 residues. CDR3 sequence (DNA): TGTGCCAGCAGTCCCGTCCGGGCCTACGAGCAGTACTTC. Amino acids: CASSPVRAYEQYF.

The V and J genes are TRBV28 and TRBJ1-1; D remains ambiguous. Germline-derived CDR1 and CDR2 are MDHEN and SYDVKM. V shed 3 bases and J shed 6 bases, with 5 bases lying between them. CDR3 size: 11 residues. DNA for the CDR3: TGTGCCAGCAGTTTGTATGCTGAAGCTTTCTTT. It is translated as CASSLYAEAFF.

This rearrangement joins TRBV3-1 (or the pseudogene TRBV3-2) to TRBJ1-1, with TRBD1 matching over 7 bases. The CDR3 sequence is 15 residues long. With V trimmed by 4 bases and J by 0 bases, 5 bases remained unmatched. CDR1 is LGHDT and CDR2 is YNNKEL in the germline V gene (reference sequence). CDR3 coding DNA: TGTGCCAGCAGCCTAAGGGACAGAATGAACACTGAAGCTTTCTTT. This sequence encodes CASSLRDRMNTEAFF.

The chain recombines TRBV12-3 or TRBV12-4 with TRBJ1-1; 8 bases align to TRBD1. V dropped 7 bases and J dropped 11; count of bases not matched to a gene: 6. The CDR3 extends over 11 amino acids. CDR3 in amino acids: CASTTGGQAFF. The CDR3 coding sequence is TGTGCCAGCACTACAGGGGGACAGGCTTTCTTT.

The chain uses TRBV10-2 and TRBJ1-5; D gene uncertain. CDR1 is WSHSY, CDR2 SAAADI, per germline. The CDR3 spans 14 residues. Trimming cost V 3 bases and J 7 bases, with 13 bases left between them. CDR3 in amino acids: CASSEGTVRQPQHF. Here the CDR3 DNA reads TGCGCCAGCAGTGAAGGTACGGTCAGGCAGCCCCAGCATTTT.

This rearrangement joins TRBV28 to TRBJ1-5; D is undetermined. The CDR3 has 14 amino acids. Germline CDR1 reads MDHEN; CDR2 reads SYDVKM. The ends were cut back, 6 bases at V and 4 bases at J, with 13 bases in the middle. This CDR3 is CASSRGLMNQPQHF. CDR3 DNA sequence: TGTGCCAGCAGCCGCGGGTTGATGAATCAGCCCCAGCATTTT.

As to this clone: Other nucleotide sequences in the sample specify the same CDR3. The chain couples TRBV3-1 (or the pseudogene TRBV3-2) to TRBJ1-1; possible D gene TRBD1, 5 bases. Trimming left V 1 base short and J 5 bases short, with 8 bases between. The CDR3 sequence is 13 residues long. Looked up from germline, CDR1 is LGHDT and CDR2 is YNNKEL (reference sequence). The CDR3, as DNA: TGTGCCAGCAGCCAAGGGGGGAGGACTGAAGCTTTCTTT. This codes for CASSQGGRTEAFF.

This clone was seen a single time. The V call is TRBV19, the J call TRBJ1-1; D might be TRBD1 (5 bases). From germline, CDR1 is LNHDA and CDR2 SQIVND (reference sequence). The CDR3 runs to 13 residues. The V end was cut by 1 base, the J end by 5 bases, with 8 bases between. CDR3 DNA sequence: TGTGCCAGTAGTATAGTGGGGGGGACTGAAGCTTTCTTT. Its translation is CASSIVGGTEAFF. Looking up the rest from reference TRBV19 and TRBJ1-1 gives the full variable domain: DGGITQSPKYLFRKEGQNVTLSCEQNLNHDAMYWYRQDPGQGLRLIYYSQIVNDFQKGDIAEGYSVSREKKESFPLTVTSAQKNPTAFYLCASSIVGGTEAFFGQGTRLTVV.

The chain links TRBV5-1 to TRBJ2-7; 8 nucleotides agree with TRBD1. This CDR3 region has 15 residues. V was clipped by 4 bases and J by 7 bases; unmatched bases: 13. Germline-derived CDR1 and CDR2 are SGHRS and YFSETQ. The CDR3: CASSRTGSFSNEQYF. The CDR3 nucleotides are TGCGCCAGCAGCAGGACAGGGTCGTTTTCTAATGAGCAGTACTTC. The full variable domain, completed using reference TRBV5-1 and TRBJ2-7, is KAGVTQTPRYLIKTRGQQVTLSCSPISGHRSVSWYQQTPGQGLQFLFEYFSETQRNKGNFPGRFSGRQFSNSRSEMNVSTLELGDSALYLCASSRTGSFSNEQYFGPGTRLTVT.

The chain combines TRBV2 with TRBJ1-1, with D possibly matching TRBD1 (5 bases). The CDR3 sequence is 15 residues long. The germline V and J ends were trimmed by 0 bases and 1 base, with 9 bases remaining between them. Germline V gene lookup returns CDR1 SNHLY and CDR2 FYNNEI. The CDR3 bases are TGTGCCAGCAGTGAAGCTCGGGGGGGGAACACTGAAGCTTTCTTT. Translated, it gives CASSEARGGNTEAFF.

J is TRBJ2-1 and V is TRBV24-1; a weak D match, TRBD2 (7 bases). Germline lookup yields CDR1 KGHDR and CDR2 SFDVKD. Trimming pared 4 bases from V and 9 bases from J, leaving 21 bases between. The CDR3 has 16 residues. The DNA for the CDR3 is TGTGCCACCAGTGACCCCAGTGGGGGGGCGTCCGTTGAGCAGTTCTTC. Translation: CATSDPSGGASVEQFF.

This clone was seen many times. V is TRBV5-1 and J is TRBJ2-1, with 9 nucleotides matching TRBD2. The J segment lost 7 bases and the V segment lost 5 bases, leaving 10 bases of the junction unmatched. The CDR3 has 15 residues. CDR1 SGHRS and CDR2 YFSETQ come from the germline V gene. The CDR3 loop reads CASSLGGGAFNEQFF. The CDR3 bases are TGCGCCAGCAGTCTTGGCGGGGGGGCATTTAATGAGCAGTTCTTC.

In this sample, this clone turned up a few times. The chain recombines TRBV2 with TRBJ1-2; possible D gene TRBD1, 5 bases. Trimming pared 7 bases from V and 2 bases from J, leaving 8 bases between. Germline loops: CDR1 SNHLY, CDR2 FYNNEI. This CDR3 comprises 12 residues. CDR3 amino acids: CASMGQNYGYTF. The CDR3 coding sequence is TGTGCCAGCATGGGGCAGAACTATGGCTACACCTTC.

The chain has TRBV5-6 and TRBJ2-3, with TRBD2 identical over 12 bases. Looked up from germline, CDR1 is SGHDT and CDR2 is YYEEEE. This CDR3 contains 16 residues. The ends lost 3 bases at V and 4 bases at J; junction bases unmatched: 6. In DNA, the CDR3 is TGTGCCAGCAGCTCACTAGCGGGGGGACTAGCAGATACGCAGTATTTT. Translating it yields CASSSLAGGLADTQYF.

The table lists this clone with a count of one. The V call is TRBV27, the J call TRBJ1-2, with 8 bases fitting TRBD1. With 5 bases clipped from V and 0 bases from J, the junction kept 2 bases outside the gene matches. The germline gives CDR1 MNHEY, CDR2 SMNVEV (reference sequence). CDR3 length: 14 amino acids. This CDR3 is CASSDRGANYGYTF. Written as DNA, the CDR3 is TGTGCCAGCAGTGACAGGGGAGCTAACTATGGCTACACCTTC.

The rearrangement uses TRBV20-1 and TRBJ1-5, with TRBD1 matching 8 bases. V shed 3 bases and J 9 bases; nucleotides not matched to a gene: 7. This CDR3 is 13 amino acids long. The germline gives CDR1 DFQATT, CDR2 SNEGSKA (reference sequence). CDR3 bases: TGCAGTGCTAGTGAACAGGGGGGGAGGCCCCAGCATTTT. This encodes CSASEQGGRPQHF.

This chain joins TRBV6-6 and TRBJ1-2; D gene unclear. CDR3 length equals 11 residues. The germline V gene has CDR1 MNHNY and CDR2 SVGAGI (reference sequence). V shed 6 bases and J shed 1 base, with 3 bases lying between them. The CDR3 here is CASRSNYGYTF. The CDR3 bases are TGTGCCAGCAGGAGTAACTATGGCTACACCTTC.